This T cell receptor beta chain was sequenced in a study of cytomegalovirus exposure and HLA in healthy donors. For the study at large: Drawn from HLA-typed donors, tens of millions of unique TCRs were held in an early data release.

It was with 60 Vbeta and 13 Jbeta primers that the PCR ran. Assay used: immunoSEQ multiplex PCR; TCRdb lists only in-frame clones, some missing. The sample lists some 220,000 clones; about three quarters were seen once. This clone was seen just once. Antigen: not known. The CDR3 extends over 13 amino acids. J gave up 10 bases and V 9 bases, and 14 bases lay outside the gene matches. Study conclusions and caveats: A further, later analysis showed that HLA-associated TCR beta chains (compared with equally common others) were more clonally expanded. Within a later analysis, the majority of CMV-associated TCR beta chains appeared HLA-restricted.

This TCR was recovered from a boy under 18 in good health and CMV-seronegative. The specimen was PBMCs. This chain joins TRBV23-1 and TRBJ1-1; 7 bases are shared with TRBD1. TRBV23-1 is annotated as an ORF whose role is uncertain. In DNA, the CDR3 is TGCGCCAGACGACAGGGACAAGCCCATGGAGCTTTCTTT. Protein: CARRQGQAHGAFF.